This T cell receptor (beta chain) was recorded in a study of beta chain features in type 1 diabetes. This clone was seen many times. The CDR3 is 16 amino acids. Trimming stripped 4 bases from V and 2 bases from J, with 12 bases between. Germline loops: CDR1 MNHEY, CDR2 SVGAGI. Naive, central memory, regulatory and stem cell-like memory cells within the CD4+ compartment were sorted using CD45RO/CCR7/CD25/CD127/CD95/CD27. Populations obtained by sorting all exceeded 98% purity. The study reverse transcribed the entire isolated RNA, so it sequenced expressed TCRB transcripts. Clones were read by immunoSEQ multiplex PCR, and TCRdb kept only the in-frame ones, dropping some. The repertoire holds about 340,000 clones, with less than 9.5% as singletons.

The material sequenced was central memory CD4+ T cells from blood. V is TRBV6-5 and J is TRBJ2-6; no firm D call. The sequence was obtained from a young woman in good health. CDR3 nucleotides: TGTGCCAGCAGTTTAGAGCGCCCGACTGGGGCCAACGTCCTGACTTTC. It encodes CASSLERPTGANVLTF.